A selection of T cell receptor beta chains follows, all from one sample in a study of blood T cell repertoires in COVID-19. Data came from immunoSEQ multiplex PCR; TCRdb stores just in-frame clones and leaves some out. The sample consists of under 150,000 clones, 88% of them appearing once. Sequenced material: peripheral blood. These receptors were taken from a human donor in a cohort sampled during active COVID-19. CDR3s include the opening cysteine and the closing phenylalanine or tryptophan. Fields, in order: J gene, V gene, D gene, clone size, CDR3 protein, CDR3 DNA. D genes are given only for firm matches. Clone size, where shown, is once, few, many, or a class for clones that have expanded.

>TRBJ2-2|TRBV18|TRBD2|-
CASSPPAGENTGELFF
TGTGCCAGCTCACCACCGGCGGGGGAGAACACCGGGGAGCTGTTTTTT
>TRBJ2-2|TRBV9|-|once
CASSEGRDKSTRTGELFF
TGTGCCAGCAGCGAGGGCCGGGACAAATCGACCCGGACCGGGGAGCTGTTTTTT
>TRBJ2-2|TRBV10-2|TRBD2|-
CASSDRGRLAGGYTGELFF
TGCGCCAGCAGTGATCGGGGCCGTCTAGCGGGAGGGTATACCGGGGAGCTGTTTTTT
>TRBJ1-1|TRBV18|-|-
CASSIVARMNTEAFF
TGTGCCAGCTCAATCGTCGCCAGAATGAACACTGAAGCTTTCTTT
>TRBJ2-3|TRBV5-1|-|-
CASRQTTDTQYF
TGCGCCAGCAGACAGACCACAGATACGCAGTATTTT
>TRBJ1-5|TRBV19|TRBD1|-
CASSLTGGSNQPQHF
TGTGCCAGTAGTCTAACAGGGGGCAGCAATCAGCCCCAGCATTTT
>TRBJ2-1|TRBV19|TRBD2|-
CASRAAGGLSVAHEQFF
TGTGCCAGTAGGGCAGCGGGGGGTCTATCTGTGGCGCATGAGCAGTTCTTC
>TRBJ1-6|TRBV30|-|-
CAWSVWRGNSPLHF
TGTGCCTGGAGTGTGTGGAGGGGTAATTCACCCCTCCACTTT
>TRBJ2-1|TRBV19|-|-
CASRPRGGFSYNEQFF
TGTGCCAGTAGGCCAAGGGGGGGGTTCTCCTACAATGAGCAGTTCTTC
>TRBJ1-6|TRBV7-2|TRBD1|-
CASSLELWDRGSPLHF
TGTGCCAGCAGCTTAGAACTTTGGGACAGGGGTTCACCCCTCCACTTT
>TRBJ2-7|TRBV15|-|-
CATSRAVSTTAYEQYF
TGTGCCACCAGCAGAGCGGTTTCTACTACCGCCTACGAGCAGTACTTC
>TRBJ2-7|TRBV7-2|TRBD1|once
CASSSGQDLTYEQYF
TGTGCCAGCAGCTCGGGACAGGACCTTACCTACGAGCAGTACTTC
>TRBJ1-4|TRBV23-1|-|-
CASSQSTETSNEKLFF
TGCGCCAGCAGTCAATCCACAGAAACTAGTAATGAAAAACTGTTTTTT
>TRBJ1-6|TRBV30|-|-
CACRGAGDASPLHF
TGTGCCTGTCGAGGGGCGGGGGACGCTTCACCCCTCCACTTT
>TRBJ1-6|TRBV30|TRBD1|-
CAWRPRDRHNSPLHF
TGTGCCTGGAGGCCCCGGGACAGGCATAATTCACCCCTCCACTTT
>TRBJ1-5|TRBV4-2|-|-
CASSQARGVDQPQHF
TGTGCCAGCAGCCAAGCCAGGGGCGTGGATCAGCCCCAGCATTTT
>TRBJ1-1|TRBV4-1|-|-
CASSPQGGVEAFF
TGCGCCAGCAGCCCGCAAGGGGGTGTTGAAGCTTTCTTT